What follows are 29 T cell receptor beta chains derived from one specimen sequenced in a study of siplizumab effects on memory and regulatory T cells. The protocol was immunoSEQ multiplex PCR, while the TCRdb copy is restricted to in-frame clones and leaves out a portion. Seen here are 75,000 to 100,000 clones, around 94% observed once, and the top ten hold 1% to 1.5%. Sequencing was carried out using non-Treg CD4+ T cells sorted from blood. These receptors came from a human donor in good health.

This clone was found a few times. The CDR3 region is CSVDSGGANYGYTF. DNA for the CDR3: TGCAGCGTTGATTCTGGGGGCGCGAACTATGGCTACACCTTC. The rearrangement uses TRBV29-1 and TRBJ1-2, with a weak D call TRBD1 (6 bases). Germline CDR1 and CDR2: SQVTM and ANQGSEA. This CDR3 has 14 amino acids. Trimming took off 3 bases at V and 2 bases at J, with 13 bases between the two ends.

V gene TRBV5-1 combines with J gene TRBJ2-7, with 8 bases aligning to TRBD1. The CDR3 extends over 16 amino acids. J lost 2 bases, V lost 4 bases, and 11 bases had no gene match. CDR1 and CDR2 from the germline V gene are SGHRS and YFSETQ. The CDR3 loop is CASSGKGQGKAYEQYF. The CDR3 coding sequence is TGCGCCAGCAGCGGAAAAGGACAGGGTAAGGCCTACGAGCAGTACTTC.

The chain recombines TRBV25-1 with TRBJ2-3; 10 nucleotides line up with TRBD2. J lost 3 bases, V lost 8 bases, and 11 bases had no gene match. The germline CDR1 and CDR2 sequences are MGHDK and SYGVNS. The CDR3 loop spans 16 amino acids. CDR3: CASQTSGYGLTDTQYF. The CDR3 DNA reads TGTGCCAGCCAGACTAGCGGGTACGGGTTAACAGATACGCAGTATTTT.

CDR3 coding DNA: TGTGCCAGCAGTTTAGGGGGTCAACCCGAGCAGTACTTC. Its protein is CASSLGGQPEQYF. The rearrangement joins TRBV27 to TRBJ2-7; D tentatively fits TRBD1 or TRBD2 (5 bases each). The CDR3 is 13 amino acids. Trimming took off 2 bases at V and 6 bases at J, with 11 bases between the two ends. Germline values: CDR1 MNHEY, CDR2 SMNVEV (reference sequence).

The rearrangement uses TRBV5-4 and TRBJ2-1; possible D gene TRBD2, 6 bases. V lost 4 bases to trimming and J lost 7 bases, with 21 bases between them. Germline V gene lookup returns CDR1 SGHNT and CDR2 YYREEE (reference sequence). The CDR3 consists of 16 residues. DNA for the CDR3: TGTGCCAGCAGCCCCCATAGGCAGGGACTGGTGAATGAGCAGTTCTTC. It is translated as CASSPHRQGLVNEQFF.

This rearrangement joins TRBV7-8 to TRBJ2-7; D is ambiguous. Germline V gene data show CDR1 as SGHVS and CDR2 as FQNEAQ. The CDR3 runs 14 residues. The V gene lost 7 bases and the J gene lost 1 base, with 14 bases spanning the gap. The CDR3: CASTNLYGSYEQYF. CDR3 bases: TGTGCCAGCACCAACTTATATGGATCCTACGAGCAGTACTTC.

This clone was counted once. The chain couples TRBV5-6 to TRBJ1-1; D gene uncertain. The CDR3 consists of 15 residues. CDR1 is SGHDT and CDR2 is YYEEEE in the germline V gene. Trimming pared 3 bases from V and 0 bases from J, leaving 12 bases between. CDR3 DNA sequence: TGTGCCAGCAGCTCTTTTTCCCGGATGAACACTGAAGCTTTCTTT. Translation: CASSSFSRMNTEAFF.

V and J are TRBV18 and TRBJ1-3; 9 nucleotides match TRBD1. The CDR3 covers 16 residues. The V gene's germline CDR1 is KGHSH and CDR2 LQKENI. Losses at the gene ends were 5 bases for V and 2 bases for J; bases not matched to a gene: 7. The CDR3 nucleotides read TGTGCCAGCTCATCGACAGGGGGTCAAACTGGAAACACCATATATTTT. It specifies CASSSTGGQTGNTIYF. The complete variable domain, with remaining parts taken from reference TRBV18 and TRBJ1-3, reads NAGVMQNPRHLVRRRGQEARLRCSPMKGHSHVYWYRQLPEEGLKFMVYLQKENIIDESGMPKERFSAEFPKEGPSILRIQQVVRGDSAAYFCASSSTGGQTGNTIYFGEGSWLTVV.

This clone came up once. This chain links TRBV7-9 with TRBJ1-1; D call uncertain. Trimming took 4 bases from V and 0 from J, leaving 12 bases between them. From germline, CDR1 is SEHNR and CDR2 FQNEAQ (reference sequence). The CDR3 runs to 15 residues. Here the CDR3 DNA reads TGTGCCAGCAGCTCCCCGTTTGGATTGAACACTGAAGCTTTCTTT. It yields the protein CASSSPFGLNTEAFF.

The rearrangement uses TRBV9 and TRBJ2-1; 8 nucleotides align to TRBD2. V lost 4 bases and J lost 8; bases outside the gene matches: 11. Germline CDR1 reads SGDLS; CDR2 reads YYNGEE. The CDR3 sequence is 15 residues long. The CDR3: CASSFSGARGDEQFF. CDR3 in DNA: TGTGCCAGCAGCTTTAGCGGGGCCCGCGGCGATGAGCAGTTCTTC.

This chain joins TRBV7-9 and TRBJ2-1; 7 bases are shared with TRBD2. CDR1 SEHNR and CDR2 FQNEAQ come from the germline V gene (reference sequence). V shed 1 base and J 5 bases; nucleotides not matched to a gene: 2. The CDR3 length is 14 residues. The CDR3 sequence: CASSLGLADNEQFF. CDR3 nucleotide sequence: TGTGCCAGCAGCTTAGGGCTAGCGGACAATGAGCAGTTCTTC. The full variable domain, with the rest looked up from reference TRBV7-9 and TRBJ2-1, is DTGVSQNPRHKITKRGQNVTFRCDPISEHNRLYWYRQTLGQGPEFLTYFQNEAQLEKSRLLSDRFSAERPKGSFSTLEIQRTEQGDSAMYLCASSLGLADNEQFFGPGTRLTVL.

The J gene is TRBJ1-5, the V gene TRBV6-5; no clear D gene. Trimming stripped 6 bases from V and 0 bases from J, with 12 bases between. Germline V gene lookup returns CDR1 MNHEY and CDR2 SVGAGI. This CDR3 has 15 residues. For the CDR3, the DNA is TGTGCCAGCAGCCCCGTAGGCAATAGCAATCAGCCCCAGCATTTT. It codes for CASSPVGNSNQPQHF.

J is TRBJ1-1 and V is TRBV11-2; TRBD1 matches at 8 bases. CDR1 is SGHAT, CDR2 FQNNGV, per germline. V was pared by 5 bases and J by 3 bases, with 11 bases of the junction left unmatched. This CDR3 contains 16 residues. CDR3 sequence reads: CASSPLDRGRDTEAFF. The CDR3 region has the DNA TGTGCCAGCAGCCCACTAGACAGGGGTAGGGACACTGAAGCTTTCTTT.

The chain carries TRBV5-1 and TRBJ2-3, with 9 bases fitting TRBD2. The germline V gene has CDR1 SGHRS and CDR2 YFSETQ. The CDR3 extends over 15 amino acids. V was clipped by 1 base and J by 1 base; unmatched bases: 1. The CDR3 sequence: CASSLPSGGTDTQYF. The CDR3 region has the DNA TGCGCCAGCAGCTTGCCTAGCGGGGGCACAGATACGCAGTATTTT.

The chain links TRBV5-4 to TRBJ2-1, with TRBD1 matching 8 bases. The V and J ends lost 4 bases and 6 bases, in that order; junction bases with no gene match: 6. Germline V CDR1 and CDR2: SGHNT, YYREEE (reference sequence). This CDR3 comprises 14 residues. The CDR3 DNA sequence: TGTGCCAGCAGCGCCGGACAGGGTAGCAATGAGCAGTTCTTC. Translated, it gives CASSAGQGSNEQFF.

The chain joins TRBV5-1 to TRBJ1-3, with 9 bases that match TRBD1. The CDR3 runs 15 residues. CDR1 is SGHRS, CDR2 YFSETQ, per germline. Trimming cost V 4 bases and J 4 bases; bases outside gene matches: 6. The CDR3 reads CASSNGTGLGNTIYF. For the CDR3, the DNA is TGCGCCAGCAGCAATGGGACAGGGCTCGGAAACACCATATATTTT.

CDR3 residues: CASRRGTEAFF. Written as DNA, the CDR3 is TGTGCCAGCAGACGGGGAACTGAAGCTTTCTTT. The chain combines TRBV2 with TRBJ1-1; no definite D call. The CDR3 is 11 residues long. Trimming shortened V by 6 bases and J by 5 bases, and 7 bases separated the two germline ends. CDR1 and CDR2 (germline): SNHLY, FYNNEI.

V usage is TRBV6-5 and J usage is TRBJ2-1, with 7 bases aligning to TRBD2. This CDR3 is 15 amino acids long. J was trimmed by 8 bases and V by 5 bases; bases with no gene match: 12. Germline CDR1 is MNHEY and CDR2 is SVGAGI. CDR3 sequence: CASSRAGVGVDEQFF. The CDR3 coding sequence is TGTGCCAGCAGTAGGGCGGGAGTGGGGGTCGATGAGCAGTTCTTC.

This chain joins TRBV19 and TRBJ2-7; 8 bases agree with TRBD2. V lost 0 bases, J lost 3 bases, and 4 bases stayed unmatched. Germline V gene sequence: CDR1 LNHDA, CDR2 SQIVND (reference sequence). CDR3 length: 15 amino acids. The CDR3 loop is CASSIDGGARYEQYF. In DNA, the CDR3 is TGTGCCAGTAGTATAGACGGGGGGGCTCGCTACGAGCAGTACTTC.

With regard to this clone: One end of the junction fails to match germline, which may point to a read error. J is TRBJ2-1 and V is TRBV11-2, with TRBD2 identical over 7 bases. The germline gives CDR1 SGHAT, CDR2 FQNNGV. The CDR3 length is 12 residues. The CDR3 is CASSLGRENLLF. The CDR3 coding sequence is TGTGCCAGCAGCTTAGGGCGGGAGAACTTGCTCTTC.

The chain has TRBV7-3 and TRBJ2-1; D assignment may be TRBD1 or TRBD2 (5 bases each). The V gene's germline CDR1 is SGHTA and CDR2 FQGTGA. CDR3 size: 18 residues. V lost 0 bases and J lost 7, with 22 bases in between. The CDR3 region has the DNA TGTGCCAGCAGCTTAACGGGGTCCGGGACCACTCTAGGGAATGAGCAGTTCTTC. Amino acids: CASSLTGSGTTLGNEQFF.

The chain's CDR3 is CASSRQGGTYEQYF. In nucleotides, the CDR3 is TGCGCCAGCAGTCGACAGGGAGGGACCTACGAGCAGTACTTC. The V gene is TRBV5-1, the J gene TRBJ2-7; possibly TRBD1 or TRBD2 for D (7 bases each). Per the germline V gene, CDR1 is SGHRS and CDR2 is YFSETQ. Trimming cost V 5 bases and J 2 bases, with 14 bases left between them. The CDR3 is 14 residues long.

The chain links TRBV5-1 to TRBJ1-1; D is uncertain. Germline V CDR1 and CDR2: SGHRS, YFSETQ. The CDR3 is 14 residues long. Trimming removed 6 bases at V and 5 bases at J, with 17 bases between. CDR3 protein: CASNLWGEGTEAFF. The CDR3 bases are TGCGCCAGCAACCTGTGGGGTGAAGGTACTGAAGCTTTCTTT.

The V gene is TRBV11-2, the J gene TRBJ2-1; 10 nucleotides match TRBD2. V was clipped by 1 base and J by 10 bases; unmatched bases: 7. Per the germline V gene, CDR1 is SGHAT and CDR2 is FQNNGV. The CDR3 is 15 amino acids. This chain's CDR3 is CASSLVRLAGEEQFF. The DNA of the CDR3 is TGTGCCAGCAGCTTAGTTCGGCTAGCGGGAGAAGAGCAGTTCTTC.

This chain links TRBV5-1 with TRBJ1-1; no clear D. The CDR3 has 14 residues. V lost 1 base to trimming and J lost 6 bases, with 13 bases between them. Germline CDR1 reads SGHRS; CDR2 reads YFSETQ. CDR3 sequence: CASSLKGADSEAFF. The CDR3 DNA follows: TGCGCCAGCAGCTTGAAGGGAGCAGACTCTGAAGCTTTCTTT.

Only one count was recorded for this clone. This sequence joins TRBV14 and TRBJ2-1, with TRBD1 matching 7 bases. V shed 2 bases, J shed 7 bases, and the junction held 11 bases outside the gene matches. The CDR3 sequence is 16 residues long. Per the germline V gene, CDR1 is SGHDN and CDR2 is FVKESK. This chain's CDR3 is CASSQRTGWGMNEQFF. CDR3 nucleotide sequence: TGTGCCAGCAGCCAAAGGACAGGCTGGGGAATGAATGAGCAGTTCTTC.

The V gene is TRBV7-3, the J gene TRBJ2-6, with a tentative D call TRBD1 (6 bases). Germline V gives CDR1 SGHTA, CDR2 FQGTGA. This CDR3 spans 18 amino acids. V lost 5 bases, J lost 2 bases, and 19 bases lay in between. The CDR3 is CASSHGGLVKTGANVLTF. The CDR3 DNA follows: TGTGCCAGCAGCCATGGGGGCCTAGTTAAAACTGGGGCCAACGTCCTGACTTTC.

The V gene is TRBV27, the J gene TRBJ1-6; perhaps TRBD1 as D (5 bases). Per the germline V gene, CDR1 is MNHEY and CDR2 is SMNVEV (reference sequence). The CDR3 runs 14 residues. The germline V and J ends were trimmed by 6 bases and 10 bases, with 16 bases remaining between them. The CDR3 sequence: CASSRTRVGSPLHF. The CDR3 DNA reads TGTGCCAGCAGCCGGACAAGGGTTGGATCACCCCTCCACTTT.

This clone was seen just once. The V call is TRBV11-2, the J call TRBJ1-2; the D is unclear. Looked up from germline, CDR1 is SGHAT and CDR2 is FQNNGV. The V end lost 5 bases, the J end lost 8 bases, and 12 bases lay between the germline ends. The CDR3 contains 12 residues. The CDR3 sequence is CASSPVAGGYTF. CDR3 DNA: TGTGCCAGCAGCCCCGTCGCGGGGGGCTACACCTTC.